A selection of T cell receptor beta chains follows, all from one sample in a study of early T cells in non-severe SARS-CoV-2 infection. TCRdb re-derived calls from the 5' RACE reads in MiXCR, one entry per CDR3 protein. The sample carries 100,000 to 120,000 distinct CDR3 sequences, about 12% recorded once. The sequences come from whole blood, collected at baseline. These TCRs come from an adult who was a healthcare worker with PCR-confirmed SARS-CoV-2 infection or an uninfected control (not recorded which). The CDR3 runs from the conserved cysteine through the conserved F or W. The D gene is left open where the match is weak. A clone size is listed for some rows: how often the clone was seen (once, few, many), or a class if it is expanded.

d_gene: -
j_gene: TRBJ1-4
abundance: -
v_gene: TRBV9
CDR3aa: CASSLRGATGNEKLFF
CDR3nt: TGTGCCAGCAGCCTAAGGGGAGCGACCGGGAATGAAAAACTGTTTTTT

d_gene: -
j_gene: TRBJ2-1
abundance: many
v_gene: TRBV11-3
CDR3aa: CASSSSRGGANEQFF
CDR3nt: TGTGCCAGCAGCTCCTCCCGAGGAGGGGCTAATGAGCAGTTCTTC

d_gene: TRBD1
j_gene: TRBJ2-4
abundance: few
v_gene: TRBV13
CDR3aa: CASSPLGDSYSKNIQYF
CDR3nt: TGTGCCAGCAGCCCCCTCGGGGACAGTTACTCCAAAAACATTCAGTACTTC

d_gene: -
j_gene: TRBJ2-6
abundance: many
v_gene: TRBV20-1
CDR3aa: CSANPVLTGANVLTF
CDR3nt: TGCAGTGCTAACCCGGTCCTGACTGGGGCCAACGTCCTGACTTTC

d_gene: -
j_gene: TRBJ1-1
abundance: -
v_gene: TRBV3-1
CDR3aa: CASSQDGEAFF
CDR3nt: TGTGCCAGCAGCCAAGACGGAGAAGCTTTCTTT

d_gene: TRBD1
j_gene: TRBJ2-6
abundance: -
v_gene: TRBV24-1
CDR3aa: CATSDPTGKSTGANVLTF
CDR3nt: TGTGCCACCAGTGACCCGACAGGGAAATCTACTGGGGCCAACGTCCTGACTTTC

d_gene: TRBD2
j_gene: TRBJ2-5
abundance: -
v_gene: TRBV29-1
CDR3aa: CSVEFFSGGQETQYF
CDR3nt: TGCAGCGTTGAATTCTTTAGCGGGGGCCAAGAGACCCAGTACTTC

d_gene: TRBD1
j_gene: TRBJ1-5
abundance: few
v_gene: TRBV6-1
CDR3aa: CASSPGQGLQPQHF
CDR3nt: TGTGCCAGCAGTCCTGGACAGGGTTTACAGCCCCAGCATTTT

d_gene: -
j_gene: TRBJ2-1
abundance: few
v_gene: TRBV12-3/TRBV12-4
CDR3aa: CATNPYNEQFF
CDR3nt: TGTGCCACCAACCCCTACAATGAGCAGTTCTTC

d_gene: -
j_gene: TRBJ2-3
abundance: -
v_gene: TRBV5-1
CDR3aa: CASSLEVRGTDTQYF
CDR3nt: TGCGCCAGCAGCTTGGAGGTCCGCGGAACAGATACGCAGTATTTT

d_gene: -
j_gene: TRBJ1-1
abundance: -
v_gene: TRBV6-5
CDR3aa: CASSYAGTTEAFF
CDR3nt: TGTGCCAGCAGTTACGCAGGGACGACTGAAGCTTTCTTT

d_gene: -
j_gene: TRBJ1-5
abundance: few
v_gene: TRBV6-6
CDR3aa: CASSPPYRQYSNQPQHF
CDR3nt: TGTGCCAGCAGCCCACCGTATAGACAGTATAGCAATCAGCCCCAGCATTTT

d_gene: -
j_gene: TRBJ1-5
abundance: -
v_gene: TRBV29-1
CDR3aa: CSVADRDQPQHF
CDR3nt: TGCAGCGTTGCAGACCGGGATCAGCCCCAGCATTTT

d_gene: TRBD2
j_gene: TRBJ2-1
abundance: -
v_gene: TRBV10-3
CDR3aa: CAISESSVAGTKNEQFF
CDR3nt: TGTGCCATCAGTGAGTCGTCCGTAGCGGGTACTAAAAATGAGCAGTTCTTC

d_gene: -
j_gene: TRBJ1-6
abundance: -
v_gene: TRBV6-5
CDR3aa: CASSYEKNSPLHF
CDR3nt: TGTGCCAGCAGTTACGAAAAGAATTCACCCCTCCACTTT

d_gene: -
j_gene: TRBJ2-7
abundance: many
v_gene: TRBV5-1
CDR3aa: CASSPKTSNRFDEQYF
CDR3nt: TGCGCCAGCAGCCCAAAGACTAGTAATAGATTCGACGAGCAGTACTTC

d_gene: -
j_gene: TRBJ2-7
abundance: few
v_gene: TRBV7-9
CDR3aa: CASSLPDTSPYEQYF
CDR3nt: TGTGCCAGCAGCTTACCCGACACAAGCCCCTACGAGCAGTACTTC

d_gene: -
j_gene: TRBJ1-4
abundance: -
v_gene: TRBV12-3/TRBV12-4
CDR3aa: CASSRGGGLNEKLFF
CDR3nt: TGTGCCAGCAGTCGGGGAGGGGGTCTGAATGAAAAACTGTTTTTT

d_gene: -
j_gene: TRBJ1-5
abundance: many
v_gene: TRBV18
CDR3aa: CASSRGSNQPQHF
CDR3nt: TGTGCCAGCTCACGGGGTAGCAATCAGCCCCAGCATTTT

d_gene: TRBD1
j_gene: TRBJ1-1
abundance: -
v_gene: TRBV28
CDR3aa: CASSETGRYGAFF
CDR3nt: TGTGCCAGCAGTGAGACAGGGAGGTACGGAGCTTTCTTT

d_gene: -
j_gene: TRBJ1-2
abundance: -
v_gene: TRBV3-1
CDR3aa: CASSQETVRRGYTF
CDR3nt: TGTGCCAGCAGCCAAGAGACAGTGCGGAGGGGCTACACCTTC

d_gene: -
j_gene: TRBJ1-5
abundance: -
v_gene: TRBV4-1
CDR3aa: CASSPTRQGGIGNQPQHF
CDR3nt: TGCGCCAGCAGCCCCACCCGGCAGGGTGGAATCGGCAATCAGCCCCAGCATTTT

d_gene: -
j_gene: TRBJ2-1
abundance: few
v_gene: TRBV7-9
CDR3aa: CASSLTGRSYNEQFF
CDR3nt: TGTGCCAGCAGCTTAACGGGACGTTCCTACAATGAGCAGTTCTTC

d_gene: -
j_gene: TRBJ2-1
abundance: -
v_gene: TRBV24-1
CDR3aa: CATSDPVPGRDYNEQFF
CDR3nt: TGTGCCACCAGTGATCCCGTACCGGGACGAGACTACAATGAGCAGTTCTTC

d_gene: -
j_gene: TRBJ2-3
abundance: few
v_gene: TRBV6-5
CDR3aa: CASSYSIGGIADTQYF
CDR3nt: TGTGCCAGCAGTTACTCGATCGGGGGAATTGCAGATACGCAGTATTTT

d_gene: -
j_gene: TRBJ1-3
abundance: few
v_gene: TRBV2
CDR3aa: CASTGQPQSGNTIYF
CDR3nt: TGTGCCAGCACTGGACAGCCGCAGTCGGGAAACACCATATATTTT

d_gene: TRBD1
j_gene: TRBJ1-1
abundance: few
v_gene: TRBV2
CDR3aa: CASSGQGVMNTEAFF
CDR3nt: TGTGCCAGCAGCGGACAGGGGGTGATGAACACTGAAGCTTTCTTT

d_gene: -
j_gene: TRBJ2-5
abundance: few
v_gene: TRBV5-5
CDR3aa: CASSLRSGSGEETQYF
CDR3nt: TGTGCCAGCAGCTTGAGAAGCGGGTCGGGGGAAGAGACCCAGTACTTC

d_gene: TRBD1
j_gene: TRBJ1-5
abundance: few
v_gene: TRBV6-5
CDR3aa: CASSRTGNQPQHF
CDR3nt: TGTGCCAGCAGCAGGACAGGGAATCAGCCCCAGCATTTT